Reported below is one T cell receptor (beta chain). Antigen: not known. Sequential positive selection took CD4 T cells first, then CD8 T cells. The CDR3 runs to 19 residues. Trimming removed 0 bases from V and 2 bases from J, with 21 bases in between. CDR1 and CDR2 from the germline V gene are LGHNA and YNFKEQ. An equimolar mix of two oligonucleotides served as the beta constant-region primer for TRBC1 and TRBC2. Ligated cDNA was amplified by four rounds of PCR with nested alpha and beta constant-region primers and SP2. TCRdb redid the calling of the UMI-ligation and nested PCR reads with MiXCR, one entry per CDR3 protein. The sample shows 98,000 or so distinct CDR3 sequences, 13% to 15% of them seen only once. The sample belongs to a study of naive and memory T cell subsets. The study, taken as a whole, reports: Between naive and memory subsets, TCR abundance power law exponents differed. From naive to CM, EM and EMRA, diversity decreased and Gini increased. Especially in CD8 cells, naive repertoires contained a few larger clonotypes, possibly CD45RA-re-expressing memory cells.

The sample was naive CD8+ T cells from blood. This chain uses TRBV4-2 with TRBJ2-3; TRBD1 is a possible D gene (5 bases). The source of this sequence is a human donor in good health. The CDR3 loop reads CASSQEGMGRRVVTDTQYF. The CDR3 coding sequence is TGTGCCAGCAGCCAAGAAGGAATGGGGCGCAGGGTCGTCACAGATACGCAGTATTTT.